This entry describes one TCR beta chain. Its specificity is unknown. These data are taken from a study of shared clonotypes between healthy human individuals. Study overall: Donors, aged 18 to 49, were a couple of women and a few men.

The study's findings and limits: Clonotypes which were not shared had lower generation probabilities than clonotypes that all four donors shared.

Germline values: CDR1 SQVTM, CDR2 ANQGSEA. The V segment lost 3 bases and the J segment 6 bases; nucleotides outside the gene matches: 6. The length of the CDR3 is 13 residues. Splitting the CD4+ cells yielded a CD45RA+ naive subset and a CD45RA-negative memory subset. Some clones are missing from TCRdb's copy, which holds only in-frame ones; the method was immunoSEQ multiplex PCR. The sample carries over a million clones, around 78% recorded once. V gene TRBV29-1 combines with J gene TRBJ2-3; TRBD2 matches 7 bases. This clonotype was sampled from a man aged 18 to 29 in good health. Some clones in this sample may be carry-over from other donors' samples. Sequencing was performed on memory CD4+ T cells from PBMCs. As to subset: CD45RA-negative fraction. CDR3: CSVDTSADDTQYF. CDR3 bases: TGCAGCGTTGACACTAGCGCCGACGATACGCAGTATTTT.